These 3 T cell receptor beta chains originate from one sample sequenced in a study of shared clonotypes between healthy human individuals. Terminally differentiated effector memory CD45RA+ cells were left out of the naive CD8 fraction, which was CD45RO-negative and positively selected for CCR7. Profiling relied on immunoSEQ multiplex PCR, and the TCRdb table lists in-frame clones only, not all of them. The data show roughly 1,800,000 clones, around 96% seen once. The sample comprised naive CD8+ T cells sorted from blood. These receptor sequences come from a man younger than 35 in good health.

The rearrangement uses TRBV4-1 and TRBJ2-3; TRBD2 is a possible D gene (5 bases). Trimming stripped 0 bases from V and 0 bases from J, with 13 bases between. This CDR3 region has 17 residues. The germline gives CDR1 MGHRA, CDR2 YSYEKL. The CDR3 region is CASSQEGWTGSTDTQYF. In nucleotides, the CDR3 is TGCGCCAGCAGCCAAGAAGGGTGGACGGGGAGCACAGATACGCAGTATTTT.

The table lists this clone with a count of one. This chain links TRBV29-1 with TRBJ1-2; D unclear. This CDR3 region has 13 residues. The germline V gene has CDR1 SQVTM and CDR2 ANQGSEA. V shed 3 bases and J shed 7 bases, with 15 bases lying between them. The chain's CDR3 is CSVDPPDLFGYTF. The CDR3 coding sequence is TGCAGCGTTGACCCTCCGGACCTTTTTGGCTACACCTTC.

The rearrangement uses TRBV28 and TRBJ2-2; perhaps TRBD1 as D (6 bases). Germline V gene data show CDR1 as MDHEN and CDR2 as SYDVKM. This CDR3 is 13 amino acids long. V lost 10 bases to trimming and J lost 3 bases, with 12 bases between them. CDR3 in amino acids: CATSGHYTGELFF. CDR3 nucleotide sequence: TGTGCCACCTCGGGACACTACACCGGGGAGCTGTTTTTT. Filled out from reference TRBV28 and TRBJ2-2, the complete variable domain reads DVKVTQSSRYLVKRTGEKVFLECVQDMDHENMFWYRQDPGLGLRLIYFSYDVKMKEKGDIPEGYSVSREKKERFSLILESASTNQTSMYLCATSGHYTGELFFGEGSRLTVL.